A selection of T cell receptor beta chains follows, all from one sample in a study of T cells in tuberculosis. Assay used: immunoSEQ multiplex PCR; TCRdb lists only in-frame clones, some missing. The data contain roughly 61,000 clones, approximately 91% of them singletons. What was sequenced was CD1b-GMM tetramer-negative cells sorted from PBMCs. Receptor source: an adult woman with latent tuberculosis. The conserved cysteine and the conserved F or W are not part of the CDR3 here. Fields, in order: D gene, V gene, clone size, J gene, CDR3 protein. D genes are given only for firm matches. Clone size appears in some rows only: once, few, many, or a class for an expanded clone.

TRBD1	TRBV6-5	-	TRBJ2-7	ASSPQGAGIYEQY
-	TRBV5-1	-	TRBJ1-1	ASWGLQDTEAF
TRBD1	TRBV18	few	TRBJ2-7	ASSLDRDEQY
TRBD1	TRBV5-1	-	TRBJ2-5	ASSPLDRGVETQY
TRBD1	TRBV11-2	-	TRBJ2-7	ASSYDRGSYEQY
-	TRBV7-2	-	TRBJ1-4	ASSSGVVNEKLF
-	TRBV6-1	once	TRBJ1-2	ASSEAGGIPYGYT
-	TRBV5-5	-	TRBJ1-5	ASSWSGLISEPQH
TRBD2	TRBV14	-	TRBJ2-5	ASSQDMGLAGQETQY
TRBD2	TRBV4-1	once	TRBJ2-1	ASSQPGLADYNEQF